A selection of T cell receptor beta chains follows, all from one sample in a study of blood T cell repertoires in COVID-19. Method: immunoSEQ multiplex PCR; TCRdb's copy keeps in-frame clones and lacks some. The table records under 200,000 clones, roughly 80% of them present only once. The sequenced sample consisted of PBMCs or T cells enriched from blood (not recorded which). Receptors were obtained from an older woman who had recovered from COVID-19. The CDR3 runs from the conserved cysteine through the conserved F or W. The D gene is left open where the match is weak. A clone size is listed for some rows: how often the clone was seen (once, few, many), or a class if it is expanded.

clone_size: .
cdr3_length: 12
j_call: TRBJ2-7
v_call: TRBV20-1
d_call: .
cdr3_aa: CSASPQGYEQYF
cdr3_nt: TGCAGTGCTAGTCCCCAGGGTTACGAGCAGTACTTC

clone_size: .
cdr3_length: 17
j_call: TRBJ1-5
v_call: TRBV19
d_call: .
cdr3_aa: CASRGGFRFRSNQPQHF
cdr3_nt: TGTGCCAGTAGGGGCGGGTTTCGGTTTCGGAGCAATCAGCCCCAGCATTTT

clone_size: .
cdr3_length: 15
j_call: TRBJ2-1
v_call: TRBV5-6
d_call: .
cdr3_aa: CASSLERGAYNEQFF
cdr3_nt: TGTGCCAGCAGCTTGGAACGGGGGGCGTACAATGAGCAGTTCTTC

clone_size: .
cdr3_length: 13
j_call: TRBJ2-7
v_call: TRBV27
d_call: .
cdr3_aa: CASSLTVGYEQYF
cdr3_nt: TGTGCCAGCAGTTTAACAGTTGGCTACGAGCAGTACTTC

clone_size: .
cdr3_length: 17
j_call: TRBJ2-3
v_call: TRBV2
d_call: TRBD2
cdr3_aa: CASSEPSGGSSTDTQYF
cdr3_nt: TGTGCCAGCAGTGAACCTAGCGGGGGCTCTAGCACAGATACGCAGTATTTT

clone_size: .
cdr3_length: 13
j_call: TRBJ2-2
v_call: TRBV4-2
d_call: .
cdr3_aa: CASSQEKLGELFF
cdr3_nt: TGTGCCAGCAGCCAAGAAAAGCTTGGGGAGCTGTTTTTT

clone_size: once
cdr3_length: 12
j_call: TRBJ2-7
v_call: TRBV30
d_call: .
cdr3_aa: CAWSTWFREQYF
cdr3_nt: TGTGCCTGGAGTACGTGGTTTCGGGAGCAGTACTTC

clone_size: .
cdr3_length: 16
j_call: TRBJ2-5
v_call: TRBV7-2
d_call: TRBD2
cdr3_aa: CASSFGLAGGRGTQYF
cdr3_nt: TGTGCCAGCAGCTTTGGACTAGCGGGGGGTCGGGGGACCCAGTACTTC

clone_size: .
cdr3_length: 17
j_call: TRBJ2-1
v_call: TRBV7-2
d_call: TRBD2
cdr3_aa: CASSLDGGGAPYNEQFF
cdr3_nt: TGTGCCAGCAGCTTAGATGGGGGGGGAGCCCCCTACAATGAGCAGTTCTTC

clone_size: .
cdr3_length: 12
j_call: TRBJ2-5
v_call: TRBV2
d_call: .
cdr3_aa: CASSYSQETQYF
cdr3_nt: TGTGCCAGCAGTTATTCCCAAGAGACCCAGTACTTC

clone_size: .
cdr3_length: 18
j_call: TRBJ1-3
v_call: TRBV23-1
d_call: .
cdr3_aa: CASSQSITELGSGNTIYF
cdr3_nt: TGCGCCAGCAGTCAATCCATCACGGAGTTAGGTTCTGGAAACACCATATATTTT

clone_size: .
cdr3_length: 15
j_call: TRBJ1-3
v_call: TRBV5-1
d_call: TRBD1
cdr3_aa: CASSLGQGTGNTIYF
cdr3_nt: TGCGCCAGCAGCTTGGGACAGGGGACCGGAAACACCATATATTTT

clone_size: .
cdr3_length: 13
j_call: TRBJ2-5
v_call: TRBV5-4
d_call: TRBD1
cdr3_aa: CASSFDREGTQYF
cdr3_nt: TGTGCCAGCAGCTTTGACAGGGAAGGGACCCAGTACTTC

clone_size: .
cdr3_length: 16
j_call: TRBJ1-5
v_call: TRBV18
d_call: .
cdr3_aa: CASSPPSGSSNQPQHF
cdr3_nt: TGTGCCAGCTCACCACCATCAGGGTCCAGCAATCAGCCCCAGCATTTT

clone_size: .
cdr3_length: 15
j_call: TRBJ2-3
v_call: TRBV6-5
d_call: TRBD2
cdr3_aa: CASSVGRGGPNTQYF
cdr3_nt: TGTGCCAGCAGCGTCGGGCGGGGGGGCCCAAATACGCAGTATTTT

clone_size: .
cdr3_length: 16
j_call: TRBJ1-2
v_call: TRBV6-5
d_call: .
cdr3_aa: CASSYSLFLRVYGYTF
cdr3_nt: TGTGCCAGCAGTTACTCACTTTTTCTGAGGGTTTATGGCTACACCTTC

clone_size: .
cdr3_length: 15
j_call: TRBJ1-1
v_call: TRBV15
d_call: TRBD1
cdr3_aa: CATSREGDSRTEAFF
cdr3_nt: TGTGCCACCAGCAGAGAAGGGGACAGCCGAACTGAAGCTTTCTTT

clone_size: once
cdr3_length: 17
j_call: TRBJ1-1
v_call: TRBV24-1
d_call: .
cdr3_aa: CATSDSGRGQPNTEAFF
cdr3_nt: TGTGCCACCAGTGACTCCGGAAGGGGCCAGCCGAACACTGAAGCTTTCTTT

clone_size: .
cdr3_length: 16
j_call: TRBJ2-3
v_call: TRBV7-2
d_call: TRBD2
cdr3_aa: CASSFSGGPSTDTQYF
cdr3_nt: TGTGCCAGCAGCTTTAGCGGGGGGCCGTCCACAGATACGCAGTATTTT

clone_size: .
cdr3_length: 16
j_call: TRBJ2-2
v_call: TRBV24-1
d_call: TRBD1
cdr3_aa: CATSDPSTGTVGELFF
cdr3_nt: TGTGCCACCAGTGATCCCTCGACAGGGACGGTCGGGGAGCTGTTTTTT

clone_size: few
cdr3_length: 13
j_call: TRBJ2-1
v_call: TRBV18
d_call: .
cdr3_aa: CASSPDNWDEQFF
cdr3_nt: TGTGCCAGCTCACCAGACAATTGGGATGAGCAGTTCTTC

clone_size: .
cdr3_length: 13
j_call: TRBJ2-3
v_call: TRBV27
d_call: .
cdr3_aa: CASSDSFFDTQYF
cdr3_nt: TGTGCCAGCAGTGACTCCTTCTTTGATACGCAGTATTTT

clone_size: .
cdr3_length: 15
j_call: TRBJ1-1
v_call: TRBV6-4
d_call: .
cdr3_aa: CASSDLEKAPARAFF
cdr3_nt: TGTGCCAGCAGTGACTTGGAAAAGGCTCCTGCCAGGGCTTTCTTT

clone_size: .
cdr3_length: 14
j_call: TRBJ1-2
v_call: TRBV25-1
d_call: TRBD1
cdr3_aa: CASSEADRGYGYTF
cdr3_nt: TGTGCCAGCAGTGAAGCGGACAGGGGTTATGGCTACACCTTC

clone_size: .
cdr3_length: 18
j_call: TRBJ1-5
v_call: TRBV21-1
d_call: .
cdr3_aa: CATARQGEERSASQPQHF
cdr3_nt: TGTGCCACCGCCCGACAGGGCGAGGAACGAAGTGCGTCTCAGCCCCAGCATTTT

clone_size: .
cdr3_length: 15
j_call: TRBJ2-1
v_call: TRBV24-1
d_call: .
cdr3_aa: CATSDSDASYNEQFF
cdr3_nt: TGTGCCACCAGTGACTCAGATGCCTCCTACAATGAGCAGTTCTTC

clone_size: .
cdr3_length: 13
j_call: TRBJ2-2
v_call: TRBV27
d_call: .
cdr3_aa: CASSFLGEGELFF
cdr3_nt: TGTGCCAGCAGTTTCCTCGGGGAGGGGGAGCTGTTTTTT

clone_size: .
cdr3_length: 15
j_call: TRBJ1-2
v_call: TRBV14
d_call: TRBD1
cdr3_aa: CASSQEAGGYGGYTF
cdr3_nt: TGTGCCAGCAGCCAAGAGGCAGGGGGCTATGGTGGCTACACCTTC

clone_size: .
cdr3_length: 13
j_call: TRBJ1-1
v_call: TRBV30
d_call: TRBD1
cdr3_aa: CAWKFQGDTEAFF
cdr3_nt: TGTGCCTGGAAGTTTCAGGGGGACACTGAAGCTTTCTTT

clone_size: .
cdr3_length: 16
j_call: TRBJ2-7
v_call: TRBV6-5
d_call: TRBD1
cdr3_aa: CASSYSDRGHSYEQYF
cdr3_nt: TGTGCCAGCAGTTACTCCGACAGGGGTCACTCCTACGAGCAGTACTTC

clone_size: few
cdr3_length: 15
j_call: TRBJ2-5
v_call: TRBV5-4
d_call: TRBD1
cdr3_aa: CASSLKTGEVETQYF
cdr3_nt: TGTGCCAGCAGCTTAAAGACAGGGGAGGTAGAGACCCAGTACTTC

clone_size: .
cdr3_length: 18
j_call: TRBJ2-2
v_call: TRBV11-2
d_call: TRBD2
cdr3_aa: CASSSGGTALGGTGELFF
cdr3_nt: TGTGCCAGCAGCTCCGGGGGGACCGCCTTAGGCGGCACCGGGGAGCTGTTTTTT

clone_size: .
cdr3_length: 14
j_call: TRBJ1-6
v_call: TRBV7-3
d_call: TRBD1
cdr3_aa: CASSQGAPNSPLHF
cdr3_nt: TGTGCCAGCAGCCAGGGGGCCCCTAATTCACCCCTCCACTTT

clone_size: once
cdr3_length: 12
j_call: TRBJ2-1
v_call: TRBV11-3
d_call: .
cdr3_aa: CASSLGQGEQFF
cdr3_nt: TGTGCCAGCAGCTTAGGCCAGGGGGAGCAGTTCTTC

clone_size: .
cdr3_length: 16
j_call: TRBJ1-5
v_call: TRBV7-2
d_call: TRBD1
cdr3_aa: CASSLLRQGANQPQHF
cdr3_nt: TGTGCCAGCAGCTTATTGAGGCAGGGGGCAAATCAGCCCCAGCATTTT

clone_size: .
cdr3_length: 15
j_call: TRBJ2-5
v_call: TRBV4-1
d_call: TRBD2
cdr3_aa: CASARAGERRETQYF
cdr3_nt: TGCGCCAGCGCTCGGGCGGGGGAGAGGAGGGAGACCCAGTACTTC

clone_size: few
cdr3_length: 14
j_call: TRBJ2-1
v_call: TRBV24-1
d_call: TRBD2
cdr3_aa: CATSSGVYYNEQFF
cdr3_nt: TGTGCCACCAGTAGCGGGGTATACTACAATGAGCAGTTCTTC

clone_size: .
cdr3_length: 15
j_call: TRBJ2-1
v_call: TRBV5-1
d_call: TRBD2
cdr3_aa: CASSSSGVSYNEQFF
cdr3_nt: TGCGCCAGCAGCTCTAGCGGGGTTTCCTACAATGAGCAGTTCTTC

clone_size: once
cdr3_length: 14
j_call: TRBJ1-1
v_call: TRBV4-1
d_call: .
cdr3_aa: CASSQAELNTEAFF
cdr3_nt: TGCGCCAGCAGCCAAGCGGAGCTGAACACTGAAGCTTTCTTT

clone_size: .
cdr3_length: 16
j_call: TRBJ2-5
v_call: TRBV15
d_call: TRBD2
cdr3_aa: CATSRAIAGPAETQYF
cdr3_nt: TGTGCCACCAGCAGGGCCATAGCGGGGCCAGCGGAGACCCAGTACTTC

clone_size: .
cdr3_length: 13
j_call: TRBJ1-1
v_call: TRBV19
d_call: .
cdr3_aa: CASSISLNTEAFF
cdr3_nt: TGTGCCAGTAGTATAAGCCTGAACACTGAAGCTTTCTTT

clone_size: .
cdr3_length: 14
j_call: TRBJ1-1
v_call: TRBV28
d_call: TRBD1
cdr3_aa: CASRETGINTEAFF
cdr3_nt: TGTGCCAGCAGGGAGACAGGGATTAACACTGAAGCTTTCTTT

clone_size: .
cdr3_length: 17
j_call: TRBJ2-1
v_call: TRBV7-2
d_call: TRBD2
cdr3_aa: CASSLTPERGPYNEQFF
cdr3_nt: TGTGCCAGCAGCTTGACCCCAGAGCGGGGCCCCTACAATGAGCAGTTCTTC

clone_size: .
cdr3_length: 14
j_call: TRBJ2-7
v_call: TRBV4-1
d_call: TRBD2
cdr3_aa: CASSQAGGGYEQYF
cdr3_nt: TGCGCCAGCAGCCAAGCGGGGGGTGGCTACGAGCAGTACTTC

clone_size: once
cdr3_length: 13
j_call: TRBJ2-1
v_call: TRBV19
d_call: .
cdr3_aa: CASSMYFYNEQFF
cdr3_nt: TGTGCCAGTAGTATGTATTTCTACAATGAGCAGTTCTTC

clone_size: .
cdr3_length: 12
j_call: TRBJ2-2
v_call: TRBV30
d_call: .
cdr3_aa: CAWSDDSGELFF
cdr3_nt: TGTGCCTGGAGTGACGACAGCGGGGAGCTGTTTTTT

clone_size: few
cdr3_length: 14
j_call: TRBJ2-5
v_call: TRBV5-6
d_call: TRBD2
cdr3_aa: CASSSAGEGETQYF
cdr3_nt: TGTGCCAGCAGCTCTGCGGGGGAAGGAGAGACCCAGTACTTC

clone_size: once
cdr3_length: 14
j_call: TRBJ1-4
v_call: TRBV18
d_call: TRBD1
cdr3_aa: CASSPGQGWEKLFF
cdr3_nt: TGTGCCAGCTCACCGGGACAGGGCTGGGAAAAACTGTTTTTT

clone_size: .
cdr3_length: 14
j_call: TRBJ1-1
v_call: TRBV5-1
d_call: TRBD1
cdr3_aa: CASSTDRGLPEAFF
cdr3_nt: TGCGCCAGCAGCACCGACAGGGGTCTACCTGAAGCTTTCTTT

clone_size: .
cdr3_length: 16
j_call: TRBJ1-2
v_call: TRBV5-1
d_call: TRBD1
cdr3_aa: CASGIHQSGTEYGYTF
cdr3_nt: TGCGCCAGCGGGATCCACCAGTCCGGGACAGAATATGGCTACACCTTC

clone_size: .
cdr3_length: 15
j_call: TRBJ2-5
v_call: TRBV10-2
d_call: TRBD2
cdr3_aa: CASSDVSGGQETQYF
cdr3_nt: TGCGCCAGCAGTGATGTTAGCGGGGGGCAAGAGACCCAGTACTTC

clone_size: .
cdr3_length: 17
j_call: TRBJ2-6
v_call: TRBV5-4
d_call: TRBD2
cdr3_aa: CASSLEVAGSGANVLTF
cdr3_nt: TGTGCCAGCAGCTTGGAGGTAGCGGGGTCTGGGGCCAACGTCCTGACTTTC

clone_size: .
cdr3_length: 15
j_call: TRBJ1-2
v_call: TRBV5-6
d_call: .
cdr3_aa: CASSLWARGIYGYTF
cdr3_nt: TGTGCCAGCAGCTTGTGGGCCAGGGGTATCTATGGCTACACCTTC

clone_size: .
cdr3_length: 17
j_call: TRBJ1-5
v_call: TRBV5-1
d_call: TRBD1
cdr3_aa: CASSFTPIGTGNQPQHF
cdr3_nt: TGCGCCAGCAGCTTCACCCCAATCGGGACAGGCAATCAGCCCCAGCATTTT